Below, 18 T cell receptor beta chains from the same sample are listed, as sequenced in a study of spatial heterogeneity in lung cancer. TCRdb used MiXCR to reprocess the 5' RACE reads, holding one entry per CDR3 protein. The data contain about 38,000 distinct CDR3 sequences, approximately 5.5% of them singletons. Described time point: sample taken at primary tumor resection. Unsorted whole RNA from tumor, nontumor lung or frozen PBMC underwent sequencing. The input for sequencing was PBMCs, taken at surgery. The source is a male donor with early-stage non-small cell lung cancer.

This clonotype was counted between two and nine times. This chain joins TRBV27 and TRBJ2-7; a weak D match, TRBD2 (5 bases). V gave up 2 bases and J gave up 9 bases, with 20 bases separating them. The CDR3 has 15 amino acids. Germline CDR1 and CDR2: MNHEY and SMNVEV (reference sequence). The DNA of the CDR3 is TGTGCCAGCAGTTTACATCGTCTGGGAAACGGGGTGCAGTACTTC. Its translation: CASSLHRLGNGVQYF.

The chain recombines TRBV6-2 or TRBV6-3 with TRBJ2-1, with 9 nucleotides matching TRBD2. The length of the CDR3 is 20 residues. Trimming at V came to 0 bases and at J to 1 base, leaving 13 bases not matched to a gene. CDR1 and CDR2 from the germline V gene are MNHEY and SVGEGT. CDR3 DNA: TGTGCCAGCAGTTACTCGGACAGCGGGGGGCCTCTTTCTTCCTACAATGAGCAGTTCTTC. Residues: CASSYSDSGGPLSSYNEQFF.

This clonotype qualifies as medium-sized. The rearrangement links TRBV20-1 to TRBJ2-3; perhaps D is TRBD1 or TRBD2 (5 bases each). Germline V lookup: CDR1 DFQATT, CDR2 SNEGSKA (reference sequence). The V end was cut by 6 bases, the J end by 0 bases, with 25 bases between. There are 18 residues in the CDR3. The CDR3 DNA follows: TGCAGTGCGAGAATCCCCGGGACCCATCGTCTTAGCACAGATACGCAGTATTTT. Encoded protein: CSARIPGTHRLSTDTQYF.

The CDR3 is CATRRTGGNQPQHF. The CDR3 DNA follows: TGTGCCACCAGAAGGACAGGGGGTAATCAGCCCCAGCATTTT. The chain carries TRBV15 and TRBJ1-5, with 10 bases lining up with TRBD1. This CDR3 region has 14 residues. Germline V gives CDR1 LNHNV, CDR2 YYDKDF (reference sequence). After removal of 6 bases from V and 4 bases from J, the junction contained 3 bases not matched to a gene.

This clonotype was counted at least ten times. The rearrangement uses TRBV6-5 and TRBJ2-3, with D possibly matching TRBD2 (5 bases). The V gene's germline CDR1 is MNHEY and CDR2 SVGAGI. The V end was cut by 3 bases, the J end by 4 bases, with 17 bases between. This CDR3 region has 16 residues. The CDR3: CASSYVRRVGADTQYF. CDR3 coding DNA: TGTGCCAGCAGTTATGTTCGGCGGGTCGGGGCAGATACGCAGTATTTT.

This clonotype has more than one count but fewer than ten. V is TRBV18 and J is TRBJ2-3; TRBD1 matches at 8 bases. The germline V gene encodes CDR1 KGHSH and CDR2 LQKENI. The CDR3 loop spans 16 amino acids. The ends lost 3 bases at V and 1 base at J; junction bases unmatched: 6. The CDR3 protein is CASSPQGALGTDTQYF. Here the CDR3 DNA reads TGTGCCAGCTCACCGCAGGGGGCGCTTGGCACAGATACGCAGTATTTT.

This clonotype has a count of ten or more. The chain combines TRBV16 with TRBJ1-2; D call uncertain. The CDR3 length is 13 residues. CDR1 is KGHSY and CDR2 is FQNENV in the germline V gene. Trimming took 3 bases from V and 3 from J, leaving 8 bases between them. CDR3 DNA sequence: TGTGCCAGCAGCCACGCAGGCGACTATGGCTACACCTTC. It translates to CASSHAGDYGYTF.

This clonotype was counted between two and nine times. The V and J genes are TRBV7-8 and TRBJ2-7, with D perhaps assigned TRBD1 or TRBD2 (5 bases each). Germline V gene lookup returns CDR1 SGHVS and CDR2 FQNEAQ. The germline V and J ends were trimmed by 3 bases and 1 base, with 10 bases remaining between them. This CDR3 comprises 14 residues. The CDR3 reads CASSLGRQSYEQYF. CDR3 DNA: TGTGCCAGCAGCTTGGGACGGCAGTCCTACGAGCAGTACTTC.

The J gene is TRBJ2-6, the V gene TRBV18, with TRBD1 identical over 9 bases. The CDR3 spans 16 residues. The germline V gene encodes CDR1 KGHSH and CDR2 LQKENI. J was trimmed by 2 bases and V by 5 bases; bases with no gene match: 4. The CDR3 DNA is TGTGCCAGCTCAGGACAGGGGTTAACTGGGGCCAACGTCCTGACTTTC. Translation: CASSGQGLTGANVLTF.

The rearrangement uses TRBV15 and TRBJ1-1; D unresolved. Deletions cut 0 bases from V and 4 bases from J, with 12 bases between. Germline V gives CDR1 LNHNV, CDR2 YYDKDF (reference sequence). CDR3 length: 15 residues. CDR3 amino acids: CATSRDYGVRTEAFF. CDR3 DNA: TGTGCCACCAGCAGAGATTACGGGGTACGCACTGAAGCTTTCTTT.

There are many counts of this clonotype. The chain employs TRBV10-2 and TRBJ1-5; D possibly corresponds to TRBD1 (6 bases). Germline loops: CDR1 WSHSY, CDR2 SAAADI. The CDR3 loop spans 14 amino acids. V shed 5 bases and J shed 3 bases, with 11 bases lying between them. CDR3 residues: CASSKAGDNQPQHF. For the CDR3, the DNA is TGCGCCAGCAGTAAAGCAGGGGACAATCAGCCCCAGCATTTT.

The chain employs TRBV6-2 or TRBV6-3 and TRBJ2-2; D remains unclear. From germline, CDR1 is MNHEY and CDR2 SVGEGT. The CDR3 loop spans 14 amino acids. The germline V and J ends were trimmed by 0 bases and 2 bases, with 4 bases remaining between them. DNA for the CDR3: TGTGCCAGCAGTTACTCGGAAAACACCGGGGAGCTGTTTTTT. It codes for CASSYSENTGELFF.

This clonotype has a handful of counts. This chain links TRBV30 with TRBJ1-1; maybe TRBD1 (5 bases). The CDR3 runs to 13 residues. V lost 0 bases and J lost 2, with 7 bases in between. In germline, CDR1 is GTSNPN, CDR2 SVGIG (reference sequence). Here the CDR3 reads CAWSVGANTEAFF. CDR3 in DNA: TGTGCCTGGAGTGTAGGGGCTAACACTGAAGCTTTCTTT.

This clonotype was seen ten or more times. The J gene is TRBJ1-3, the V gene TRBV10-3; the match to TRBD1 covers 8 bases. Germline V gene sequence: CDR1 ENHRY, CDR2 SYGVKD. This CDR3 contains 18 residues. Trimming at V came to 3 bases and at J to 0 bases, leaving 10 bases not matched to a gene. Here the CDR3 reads CAISDIRTGIYSGNTIYF. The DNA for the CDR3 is TGTGCCATCAGTGACATCAGGACAGGGATTTACTCTGGAAACACCATATATTTT.

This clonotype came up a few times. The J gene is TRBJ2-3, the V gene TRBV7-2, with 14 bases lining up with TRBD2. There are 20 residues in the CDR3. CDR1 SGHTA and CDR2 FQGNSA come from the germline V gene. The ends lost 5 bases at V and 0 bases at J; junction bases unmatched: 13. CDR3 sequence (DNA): TGTGCCAGCAGCCCATCCGGGCGACTAGCGGGGGGGCCGAGCACAGATACGCAGTATTTT. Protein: CASSPSGRLAGGPSTDTQYF.

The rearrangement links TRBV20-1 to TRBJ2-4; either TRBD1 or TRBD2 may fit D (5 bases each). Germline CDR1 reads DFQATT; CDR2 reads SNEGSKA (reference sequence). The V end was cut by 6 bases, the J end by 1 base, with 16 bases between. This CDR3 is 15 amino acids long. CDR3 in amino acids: CSATPQGGAKNIQYF. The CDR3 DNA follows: TGCAGTGCCACCCCCCAGGGCGGGGCCAAAAACATTCAGTACTTC.

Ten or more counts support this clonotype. In nucleotides, the CDR3 is TGTGCCAGCAACCTTGGACTGCCTTCCTACAATGAGCAGTTCTTC. Amino acid sequence: CASNLGLPSYNEQFF. The V and J genes are TRBV7-9 and TRBJ2-1; possible D gene TRBD2, 5 bases. The CDR3 runs 15 residues. Germline V gene lookup returns CDR1 SEHNR and CDR2 FQNEAQ (reference sequence). V shed 7 bases and J shed 1 base, with 14 bases lying between them.

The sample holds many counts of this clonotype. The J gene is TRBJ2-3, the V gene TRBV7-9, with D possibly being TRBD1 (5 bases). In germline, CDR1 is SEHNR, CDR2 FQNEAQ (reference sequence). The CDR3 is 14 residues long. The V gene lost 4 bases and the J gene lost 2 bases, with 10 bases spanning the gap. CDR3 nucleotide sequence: TGTGCCAGCAGCTCGACAGCTCCCACAGATACGCAGTATTTT. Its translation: CASSSTAPTDTQYF.